The 18 T cell receptor beta chains reported below all come from one sample, sequenced in a study of T cells after posttransplantation cyclophosphamide. Busulfan-fludarabine conditioning, marrow transplant, and cyclophosphamide on days +3 and +4 were administered. The repertoire was sequenced with immunoSEQ multiplex PCR; TCRdb's copy has only in-frame clones and lacks some. This sample has roughly 8,300 clones, with roughly 82% found just once. Material: CD4+ T cells sorted from blood, obtained 950 to 1,200 days after allogeneic stem cell transplant with posttransplant cyclophosphamide. These receptor sequences come from a female patient aged 35 to 55 who received an allogeneic stem cell transplant from a related donor, was CMV-positive, and had no GVHD. Among the T cells, some may be from the graft donor.

The V and J genes are TRBV28 and TRBJ1-5, with no clear D. V was trimmed by 3 bases and J by 10 bases, leaving 16 bases between them. Germline V gives CDR1 MDHEN, CDR2 SYDVKM. The CDR3 consists of 14 residues. The CDR3 coding sequence is TGTGCCAGCAGTTTGACGGTGGGAGACCATCCCCAGCATTTT. This gives the protein CASSLTVGDHPQHF.

The rearrangement links TRBV7-9 to TRBJ1-5, with 7 bases that match TRBD1. The trim removed 0 bases at V and 6 bases at J, leaving 14 bases unmatched. This CDR3 spans 18 amino acids. CDR1 SEHNR and CDR2 FQNEAQ come from the germline V gene (reference sequence). The CDR3 DNA follows: TGTGCCAGCAGCTTAGCTTTGACAGGGCGCGACAGGAGTCAGCCCCAGCATTTT. It specifies CASSLALTGRDRSQPQHF.

J is TRBJ2-5 and V is TRBV7-9; D perhaps matches TRBD2 (5 bases). This CDR3 is 15 amino acids long. Trimming left V 2 bases short and J 5 bases short, with 15 bases between. Germline CDR1 reads SEHNR; CDR2 reads FQNEAQ (reference sequence). In DNA, the CDR3 is TGTGCCAGCAGCTTACCTCGATACTCGGGGGAGACCCAGTACTTC. Its protein is CASSLPRYSGETQYF.

The J gene is TRBJ2-6, the V gene TRBV27, with TRBD1 identical over 7 bases. J was trimmed by 4 bases and V by 5 bases; bases with no gene match: 5. The germline V gene has CDR1 MNHEY and CDR2 SMNVEV (reference sequence). The CDR3 totals 15 residues. The CDR3 loop reads CASSIRGHGANVLTF. As DNA, the CDR3 is TGTGCCAGCAGTATTAGGGGGCACGGGGCCAACGTCCTGACTTTC. Based on the CDR3 plus reference TRBV27 and TRBJ2-6, the full variable domain is EAQVTQNPRYLITVTGKKLTVTCSQNMNHEYMSWYRQDPGLGLRQIYYSMNVEVTDKGDVPEGYKVSRKEKRNFPLILESPSPNQTSLYFCASSIRGHGANVLTFGAGSRLTVL.

The chain combines TRBV10-3 with TRBJ2-1; D unclear. Per germline, CDR1 ENHRY and CDR2 SYGVKD. Between the trimmed V and J ends, which lost 4 bases and 0 bases, there was a span of 10 bases. This CDR3 has 15 residues. CDR3 residues: CAISGATSSYNEQFF. CDR3 in DNA: TGTGCCATCAGTGGGGCCACGAGCTCCTACAATGAGCAGTTCTTC.

V and J are TRBV6-5 and TRBJ2-7; 9 bases line up with TRBD1. The trim removed 0 bases at V and 6 bases at J, leaving 6 bases unmatched. The CDR3 runs to 15 residues. Germline lookup yields CDR1 MNHEY and CDR2 SVGAGI. CDR3 residues: CASSYSPGQGSEQYF. Here the CDR3 DNA reads TGTGCCAGCAGTTACTCCCCGGGACAGGGAAGCGAGCAGTACTTC.

This sequence joins TRBV19 and TRBJ1-5; the D gene is possibly TRBD1 (6 bases). In germline, CDR1 is LNHDA, CDR2 SQIVND (reference sequence). This CDR3 is built from 16 residues. With 6 bases removed from V and 3 bases from J, the gap between germline ends came to 18 bases. CDR3: CASRGVQGSPNQPQHF. The CDR3 nucleotides read TGTGCCAGTAGGGGGGTACAGGGTTCCCCCAATCAGCCCCAGCATTTT.

V usage is TRBV19 and J usage is TRBJ1-5; 12 bases match TRBD1. V lost 6 bases and J lost 7; bases outside the gene matches: 7. The CDR3 has 15 residues. In germline, CDR1 is LNHDA, CDR2 SQIVND (reference sequence). The CDR3 coding sequence is TGTGCCAGTAGACGTGGGACAGGGGGCGAACAGCCCCAGCATTTT. Its translation: CASRRGTGGEQPQHF.

V and J are TRBV7-2 and TRBJ2-7; D gene uncertain. Trimming cost V 1 base and J 3 bases, with 4 bases left between them. The CDR3 contains 12 residues. Germline V lookup: CDR1 SGHTA, CDR2 FQGNSA. CDR3 DNA: TGTGCCAGCAGCTTAGAACACTACGAGCAGTACTTC. Translated: CASSLEHYEQYF.

This clone was seen only once. The chain combines TRBV5-1 with TRBJ2-4; 12 nucleotides match TRBD2. Per germline, CDR1 SGHRS and CDR2 YFSETQ. The CDR3 contains 16 residues. The J segment lost 4 bases and the V segment lost 4 bases, leaving 6 bases of the junction unmatched. The CDR3 sequence is CASSGGLAGNKNIQYF. The CDR3 nucleotides read TGCGCCAGCAGCGGCGGACTAGCGGGGAATAAAAACATTCAGTACTTC.

CDR3 amino acids: CASSFQGSEQYF. CDR3 DNA sequence: TGTGCCAGCAGTTTCCAGGGGTCCGAGCAGTACTTC. The rearrangement links TRBV27 to TRBJ2-7, with D perhaps matching TRBD1 (6 bases). CDR1 and CDR2 from the germline V gene are MNHEY and SMNVEV (reference sequence). V gave up 3 bases and J gave up 6 bases, with 9 bases separating them. The CDR3 spans 12 residues.

This clone occurred once. V and J are TRBV7-2 and TRBJ1-2; 9 nucleotides agree with TRBD1. CDR1 and CDR2 from the germline V gene are SGHTA and FQGNSA. The length of the CDR3 is 16 residues. After removal of 1 base from V and 7 bases from J, the junction contained 10 bases not matched to a gene. CDR3 sequence (DNA): TGTGCCAGCAGCTTAGGTCAGGGGACAGGGATAAGTGGCTACACCTTC. The encoded protein is CASSLGQGTGISGYTF.

The rearrangement joins TRBV29-1 to TRBJ1-1; 7 nucleotides align to TRBD1. The CDR3 has 14 amino acids. The germline V gene encodes CDR1 SQVTM and CDR2 ANQGSEA. The junction had 12 bases not matched to a gene; V was cut back by 7 bases and J by 4 bases. The CDR3 spells CSGRQGGLGTEAFF. CDR3 coding DNA: TGCAGCGGACGACAGGGAGGTTTAGGCACTGAAGCTTTCTTT. The full variable domain, rest sourced from reference TRBV29-1 and TRBJ1-1, is SAVISQKPSRDICQRGTSLTIQCQVDSQVTMMFWYRQQPGQSLTLIATANQGSEATYESGFVIDKFPISRPNLTFSTLTVSNMSPEDSSIYLCSGRQGGLGTEAFFGQGTRLTVV.

The chain joins TRBV5-8 to TRBJ1-2; D not certain. Germline CDR1 SGHTS, CDR2 YDEGEE. V was shortened by 2 bases and J by 4 bases, with 3 bases between the two germline ends. CDR3 length equals 11 residues. CDR3 in DNA: TGTGCCAGCAGCTTTATCTATGGCTACACCTTC. Encoded protein: CASSFIYGYTF.

The CDR3 is CASSPEAMSPQHF. CDR3 DNA sequence: TGTGCCAGTAGTCCTGAGGCGATGTCGCCCCAGCATTTT. The chain couples TRBV19 to TRBJ1-5; the D is unclear. Germline V gene data show CDR1 as LNHDA and CDR2 as SQIVND (reference sequence). V was trimmed by 5 bases and J by 9 bases, leaving 14 bases between them. The CDR3 length is 13 residues.

The chain carries TRBV7-8 and TRBJ2-5, with 7 nucleotides matching TRBD1. V gave up 5 bases and J gave up 11 bases; unmatched junction bases: 11. CDR1 and CDR2 from the germline V gene are SGHVS and FQNEAQ. This CDR3 is 13 amino acids long. CDR3 coding DNA: TGTGCCAGCAGCCACCGGGACAGAGGGGAGCAGTACTTC. Protein sequence: CASSHRDRGEQYF.

This chain links TRBV2 with TRBJ2-3, with D possibly being TRBD1 (6 bases). This CDR3 is 14 amino acids long. V gave up 3 bases and J gave up 2 bases, with 9 bases separating them. CDR1 and CDR2 from the germline V gene are SNHLY and FYNNEI. CDR3 amino acids: CASSDPGDTDTQYF. The CDR3 bases are TGTGCCAGCAGTGACCCAGGGGACACAGATACGCAGTATTTT.

This clone was observed a single time. The chain carries TRBV7-3 and TRBJ2-7; maybe TRBD1 (5 bases). The length of the CDR3 is 13 residues. Germline CDR1 and CDR2: SGHTA and FQGTGA. V was shortened by 0 bases and J by 3 bases, with 6 bases between the two germline ends. CDR3 nucleotides: TGTGCCAGCAGCTTAACTAGGGGCTACGAGCAGTACTTC. This codes for CASSLTRGYEQYF.